This TCR beta chain was sequenced for a study of T cells after posttransplantation cyclophosphamide. This clone was seen many times. Its antigen is unidentified. Germline lookup yields CDR1 MNHEY and CDR2 SMNVEV (reference sequence). V lost 5 bases to trimming and J lost 3 bases; unmatched junction nucleotides: 8. The CDR3 has 15 amino acids. Findings and limits, study-wide: TRB clonality was highly associated with recipient CMV seropositivity and reactivation. TRB overlap between skin or GI tissue T cells and blood was limited. Later blood repertoires were often dominated by clones from the donor CD8+ memory compartment.

Generated by immunoSEQ multiplex PCR, the TCRdb table keeps only in-frame clones and is missing some. The sample holds about 5,400 clones, and no clone turns up only once. Busulfan-fludarabine conditioning, marrow transplant, and cyclophosphamide on days +3 and +4 were administered. The V gene is TRBV27, the J gene TRBJ2-7, with TRBD1 matching 9 bases. The receptor's source is a male patient in his sixties who received an allogeneic stem cell transplant from a related donor, was CMV-positive, and had acute GVHD only. Some T cells may originate from the graft donor. The sequencing used PBMCs, collected around 350 days after allogeneic stem cell transplant with posttransplant cyclophosphamide. CDR3 amino acids: CASSPGTGRIYEQYF. The DNA for the CDR3 is TGTGCCAGCAGTCCAGGGACAGGGAGGATCTACGAGCAGTACTTC.